This T cell receptor beta chain was sequenced during a study of T cells in localized non-small cell lung cancer. In its sample, this clone is large. Clones were read by immunoSEQ multiplex PCR, and TCRdb kept only the in-frame ones, dropping some. The sample has about 800 clones, about 17% seen once. Trimming took off 5 bases at V and 1 base at J, with 14 bases between the two ends. CDR3 length: 15 amino acids. The germline gives CDR1 SGHNT, CDR2 YENEEA. This TCR was recovered from an older female donor with stage II squamous cell lung carcinoma. This rearrangement joins TRBV11-3 to TRBJ1-1; D perhaps matches TRBD1 (5 bases). Sequences were derived from normal lung tissue next to the tumor, sampled before any cancer treatment. DNA of the CDR3: TGTGCCAGCAGCCACCTGGAAGGGGCGAACACTGAAGCTTTCTTT. Translation: CASSHLEGANTEAFF.